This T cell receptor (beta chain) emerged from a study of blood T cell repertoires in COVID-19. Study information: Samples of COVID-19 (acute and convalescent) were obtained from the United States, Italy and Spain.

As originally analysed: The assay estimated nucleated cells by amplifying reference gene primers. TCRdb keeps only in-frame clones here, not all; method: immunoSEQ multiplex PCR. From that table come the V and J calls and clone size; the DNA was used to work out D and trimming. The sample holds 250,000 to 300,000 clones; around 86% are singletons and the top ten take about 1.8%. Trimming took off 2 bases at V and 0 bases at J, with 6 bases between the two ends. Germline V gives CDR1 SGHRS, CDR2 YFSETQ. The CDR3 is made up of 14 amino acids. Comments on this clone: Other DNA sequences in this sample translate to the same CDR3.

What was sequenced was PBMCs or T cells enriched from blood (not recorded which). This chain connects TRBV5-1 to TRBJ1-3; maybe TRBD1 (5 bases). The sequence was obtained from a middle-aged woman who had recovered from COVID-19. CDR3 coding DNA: TGCGCCAGCAGCTTCGACAGCTCTGGAAACACCATATATTTT. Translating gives CASSFDSSGNTIYF. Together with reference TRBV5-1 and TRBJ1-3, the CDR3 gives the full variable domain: KAGVTQTPRYLIKTRGQQVTLSCSPISGHRSVSWYQQTPGQGLQFLFEYFSETQRNKGNFPGRFSGRQFSNSRSEMNVSTLELGDSALYLCASSFDSSGNTIYFGEGSWLTVV.